This entry lists 30 T cell receptor beta chains sequenced from one sample in a study of blood T cells in healthy people across ages. The use of a sample-barcoded 5' primer and a J-beta primer mix characterized a second PCR of roughly 6 to 11 cycles. TCRdb ran MiXCR on the 5' RACE reads and lists one entry per CDR3 protein. The sample contains hundreds of thousands of distinct CDR3 sequences, roughly 44% of which appear only once. Specimen: blood. Every receptor here comes from a man aged 55 to 70 in good health.

This clonotype was observed at least ten times. This chain's CDR3 is CASSQTSTGMQTQYF. The DNA of the CDR3 is TGCGCCAGCAGCCAAACCTCGACAGGGATGCAGACCCAGTACTTC. The chain combines TRBV4-1 with TRBJ2-5, with 7 nucleotides matching TRBD1. The trim removed 2 bases at V and 6 bases at J, leaving 9 bases unmatched. The CDR3 is 15 residues long. Germline CDR1 MGHRA, CDR2 YSYEKL.

V usage is TRBV15 and J usage is TRBJ2-5; no reliable D call. Germline CDR1 reads LNHNV; CDR2 reads YYDKDF (reference sequence). The CDR3 sequence is 16 residues long. V was clipped by 1 base and J by 4 bases, with 16 bases between them. CDR3 bases: TGTGCCACCAGCAGAGTAATTGCCTCCTGGCGAGAGACCCAGTACTTC. It yields the protein CATSRVIASWRETQYF.

The chain joins TRBV20-1 to TRBJ2-1, with unresolved D. CDR3 size: 14 residues. In germline, CDR1 is DFQATT, CDR2 SNEGSKA (reference sequence). V was cut by 3 bases and J by 7 bases, with 16 bases left in between. CDR3 sequence reads: CSASGVPGGNEQFF. CDR3 in DNA: TGCAGTGCTAGTGGGGTTCCGGGTGGGAATGAGCAGTTCTTC.

This clonotype was seen a handful of times. This rearrangement joins TRBV21-1 to TRBJ1-2. TRBV21-1 is a known pseudogene. The CDR3 runs to 14 residues. This CDR3 is CASSKTGRVYGYTF. The CDR3 DNA reads TGTGCCAGCAGCAAAACGGGTCGGGTCTATGGCTACACCTTC.

V is TRBV20-1 and J is TRBJ2-1, with 12 positions matching TRBD2. Germline V gives CDR1 DFQATT, CDR2 SNEGSKA (reference sequence). Trimming removed 1 base from V and 6 bases from J; junction bases left unmatched: 4. This CDR3 comprises 15 residues. The CDR3 nucleotides are TGCAGTGCTAGAGCCGGGACTAGCGGGCTCAATGAGCAGTTCTTC. As protein: CSARAGTSGLNEQFF.

This clonotype was detected a few times. This chain links TRBV20-1 with TRBJ2-7, with 15 bases matching TRBD2. The CDR3 runs 14 residues. J was trimmed by 6 bases and V by 1 base; bases with no gene match: 1. CDR1 and CDR2 (germline): DFQATT, SNEGSKA (reference sequence). This CDR3 is CSARGTSGGAEQYF. The CDR3 DNA is TGCAGTGCTAGAGGGACTAGCGGGGGGGCCGAGCAGTACTTC.

The V and J genes are TRBV7-2 and TRBJ2-5; unclear D gene. V was trimmed by 3 bases and J by 2 bases, leaving 7 bases between them. Germline CDR1 and CDR2: SGHTA and FQGNSA. The CDR3 totals 13 residues. The CDR3 reads CASSFNGQETQYF. For the CDR3, the DNA is TGTGCCAGCAGCTTCAACGGACAAGAGACCCAGTACTTC.

This chain connects TRBV6-1 to TRBJ1-2, with 7 bases that match TRBD1. Per germline, CDR1 MNHNS and CDR2 SASEGT. Trimming cost V 5 bases and J 8 bases; bases outside gene matches: 11. The CDR3 length is 14 residues. Here the CDR3 DNA reads TGTGCCAGCAGTTCGACAGGGAGAAAGGAAGGCTACACCTTC. Protein sequence: CASSSTGRKEGYTF.

The table lists this clonotype with a few counts. CDR3 amino acids: CSARGPRGTETQYF. The CDR3 DNA is TGCAGTGCTAGAGGGCCCAGGGGGACCGAGACCCAGTACTTC. The rearrangement uses TRBV20-1 and TRBJ2-5; TRBD1 matches at 7 bases. With V trimmed by 1 base and J by 5 bases, 7 bases remained unmatched. The length of the CDR3 is 14 residues. CDR1 is DFQATT and CDR2 is SNEGSKA in the germline V gene (reference sequence).

V is TRBV5-1 and J is TRBJ2-3; D gene unclear. Trimming cost V 0 bases and J 6 bases, with 14 bases left between them. The CDR3 loop spans 15 amino acids. CDR1 is SGHRS and CDR2 is YFSETQ in the germline V gene. CDR3 loop: CASSLDPGVSDTQYF. The CDR3 DNA is TGCGCCAGCAGCTTGGATCCCGGTGTGTCGGATACGCAGTATTTT. Drawing the rest from reference TRBV5-1 and TRBJ2-3, the complete variable domain is KAGVTQTPRYLIKTRGQQVTLSCSPISGHRSVSWYQQTPGQGLQFLFEYFSETQRNKGNFPGRFSGRQFSNSRSEMNVSTLELGDSALYLCASSLDPGVSDTQYFGPGTRLTVL.

This clonotype showed up just once. The chain has TRBV27 and TRBJ1-5; 7 positions agree with TRBD1. Germline CDR1 MNHEY, CDR2 SMNVEV (reference sequence). J gave up 6 bases and V 5 bases, and 16 bases lay outside the gene matches. The CDR3 length is 17 residues. The CDR3 loop is CASSPTTGTAGVQPQHF. As DNA, the CDR3 is TGTGCCAGCAGTCCAACAACCGGGACAGCTGGAGTTCAGCCCCAGCATTTT.

This clonotype was seen only a few times. The genes are TRBV6-1 and TRBJ1-1, with a weak D call TRBD1 (6 bases). The CDR3 totals 13 residues. The V gene lost 1 base and the J gene lost 3 bases, with 6 bases spanning the gap. CDR1 is MNHNS and CDR2 is SASEGT in the germline V gene. The CDR3 spells CASSEDRDTEAFF. CDR3 in DNA: TGTGCCAGCAGTGAAGACAGGGACACTGAAGCTTTCTTT.

The chain links TRBV12-3 or TRBV12-4 to TRBJ1-5, with a possible D match to TRBD1 (6 bases). CDR3 size: 15 residues. V was cut by 2 bases and J by 5 bases, with 13 bases left in between. The CDR3 loop is CASSLSQGRDQPQHF. DNA of the CDR3: TGTGCCAGCAGTTTATCGCAGGGGAGGGATCAGCCCCAGCATTTT.

The J gene is TRBJ2-1, the V gene TRBV7-2; the match to TRBD1 covers 10 bases. The V and J ends lost 5 bases and 13 bases, in that order; junction bases with no gene match: 11. CDR1 SGHTA and CDR2 FQGNSA come from the germline V gene. CDR3 size: 14 residues. The CDR3 DNA sequence: TGTGCCAGCAGCCCGAGGACAGGGGGAGAGACCCAGTTCTTC. Translation: CASSPRTGGETQFF.

The chain joins TRBV27 to TRBJ2-1, with 8 bases lining up with TRBD2. Germline values: CDR1 MNHEY, CDR2 SMNVEV (reference sequence). V gave up 0 bases and J gave up 5 bases; unmatched junction bases: 12. CDR3 length: 18 residues. This CDR3 is CASSLSFGETSDHNEQFF. CDR3 bases: TGTGCCAGCAGTTTATCGTTTGGCGAGACTAGCGATCACAATGAGCAGTTCTTC.

This chain uses TRBV6-2 or TRBV6-3 with TRBJ2-1, with D maybe TRBD1 (5 bases). The ends were cut back, 5 bases at V and 7 bases at J, with 9 bases in the middle. CDR3 length equals 12 residues. Germline CDR1 MNHEY, CDR2 SVGEGT. The CDR3 sequence: CASSHQGNEQFF. CDR3 DNA: TGTGCCAGCAGTCACCAGGGAAATGAGCAGTTCTTC.

The V call is TRBV21-1, the J call TRBJ2-1; the table's D call, TRBD2, was not checked against the DNA. TRBV21-1 is a documented pseudogene. The CDR3 consists of 16 residues. Written as DNA, the CDR3 is TGTGCCAGCAGCAAAGTCGGGCGGGGGGGCCGCAATGAGCAGTTCTTC. Its translation is CASSKVGRGGRNEQFF.

This clonotype was observed many times. This sequence joins TRBV12-3 or TRBV12-4 and TRBJ2-7, with 9 nucleotides matching TRBD2. The CDR3 length is 15 residues. The trim removed 8 bases at V and 0 bases at J, leaving 8 bases unmatched. The chain's CDR3 is CASALAGAPSYEQYF. The CDR3 nucleotides read TGTGCCAGCGCTTTAGCGGGGGCTCCCTCCTACGAGCAGTACTTC.

The J gene is TRBJ1-1, the V gene TRBV7-9; the match to TRBD1 covers 8 bases. The germline V gene has CDR1 SEHNR and CDR2 FQNEAQ (reference sequence). Trimming at V came to 1 base and at J to 6 bases, leaving 4 bases not matched to a gene. This CDR3 has 14 amino acids. The CDR3 region is CASSLDRGRPEAFF. In DNA form, the CDR3 reads TGTGCCAGCAGCTTAGACAGGGGGAGGCCTGAAGCTTTCTTT.

This chain connects TRBV4-3 to TRBJ2-5; D call uncertain. The better agreement between TRBJ2-7 and the DNA end casts doubt on the J call. CDR1 and CDR2 (germline): LGHNA, YSLEER. CDR3 length equals 13 residues. This chain's CDR3 is CASSQDGHTEQYF. DNA of the CDR3: TGCGCCAGCAGCCAGGACGGGCATACCGAGCAGTACTTC.

The chain couples TRBV7-8 to TRBJ2-7; D possibly corresponds to TRBD1 (6 bases). CDR1 is SGHVS, CDR2 FQNEAQ, per germline. The CDR3 length is 11 residues. This chain's CDR3 is CAIRTAYEQYF. The DNA for the CDR3 is TGTGCTATCAGGACAGCGTACGAGCAGTACTTC.

This chain links TRBV6-1 with TRBJ1-6; D gene unclear. CDR1 is MNHNS, CDR2 SASEGT, per germline. Trimming shortened V by 5 bases and J by 1 base, and 12 bases separated the two germline ends. The CDR3 runs 16 residues. This CDR3 reads CASSTLDSSYNSPLHF. The CDR3 region has the DNA TGTGCCAGCAGTACCCTGGATTCGTCCTATAATTCACCCCTCCACTTT.

The chain has TRBV7-2 and TRBJ2-5, with 8 bases that match TRBD2. CDR1 is SGHTA, CDR2 FQGNSA, per germline. The CDR3 consists of 15 residues. J lost 1 base, V lost 2 bases, and 3 bases had no gene match. CDR3 in DNA: TGTGCCAGCAGCTTAAGGAGCGGGGGCCAAGAGACCCAGTACTTC. Amino acid sequence: CASSLRSGGQETQYF. Complete variable domain (other parts from reference TRBV7-2 and TRBJ2-5): GAGVSQSPSNKVTEKGKDVELRCDPISGHTALYWYRQSLGQGLEFLIYFQGNSAPDKSGLPSDRFSAERTGGSVSTLTIQRTQQEDSAVYLCASSLRSGGQETQYFGPGTRLLVL.

The chain recombines TRBV20-1 with TRBJ2-3; 14 nucleotides agree with TRBD2. Germline CDR1 reads DFQATT; CDR2 reads SNEGSKA (reference sequence). With V trimmed by 6 bases and J by 12 bases, 8 bases remained unmatched. The CDR3 loop spans 13 amino acids. CDR3 sequence (DNA): TGCAGTGCCCCTATGACTAGCGGGGGGGAACAGTATTTT. It yields the protein CSAPMTSGGEQYF.

With regard to this clonotype: At one of its ends the junction is not consistent with the germline gene, which may arise from a read error. J is TRBJ1-4 and V is TRBV2; D is uncertain. From germline, CDR1 is SNHLY and CDR2 FYNNEI. This CDR3 is 16 amino acids long. CDR3 sequence: CASSEAESRFAERLFF. CDR3 sequence (DNA): TGTGCCAGCAGTGAAGCTGAGAGTCGATTTGCTGAAAGACTGTTTTTT.

The sample holds a few counts of this clonotype. The V gene is TRBV12-3 or TRBV12-4, the J gene TRBJ2-7; weak D call: TRBD1 (6 bases). The CDR3 runs 13 residues. The V gene lost 6 bases and the J gene lost 6 bases, with 15 bases spanning the gap. The CDR3 nucleotides are TGTGCCAGCAGACCTACAGGGTTGGGCGAGCAGTACTTC. This codes for CASRPTGLGEQYF.

This clonotype was seen ten or more times. V and J are TRBV6-2 or TRBV6-3 and TRBJ2-1, with unresolved D. Trimming removed 2 bases at V and 5 bases at J, with 4 bases between. This CDR3 has 12 residues. CDR1 MNHEY and CDR2 SVGEGT come from the germline V gene. The CDR3 spells CASSYPDNEQFF. Written as DNA, the CDR3 is TGTGCCAGCAGTTACCCGGACAATGAGCAGTTCTTC.

This clonotype came up a few times. The chain combines TRBV6-1 with TRBJ2-7; D possibly corresponds to TRBD1 (6 bases). The V end lost 5 bases, the J end lost 3 bases, and 8 bases lay between the germline ends. CDR1 is MNHNS, CDR2 SASEGT, per germline. The CDR3 contains 12 residues. The CDR3 sequence: CASSWDIYEQYF. The CDR3 nucleotides read TGTGCCAGCAGTTGGGACATCTACGAGCAGTACTTC.

There are a few counts of this clonotype. V and J are TRBV9 and TRBJ2-7, with 7 positions matching TRBD2. TRBJ2-5 matches the DNA end more closely, so the J call is doubtful. CDR1 is SGDLS, CDR2 YYNGEE, per germline. The CDR3 has 15 amino acids. The CDR3 nucleotides read TGTGCCAGCAGCGCATCGTCGGGGGGAAGAGAGACCCAGTACTTC. This codes for CASSASSGGRETQYF.

The chain links TRBV7-8 to TRBJ2-5; weak D call: TRBD2 (6 bases). V lost 5 bases and J lost 7, with 14 bases in between. Per the germline V gene, CDR1 is SGHVS and CDR2 is FQNEAQ. There are 13 residues in the CDR3. CDR3 nucleotide sequence: TGTGCCAGCAGCCCCGATGGGGGAGGGACCCAGTACTTC. Amino acid sequence: CASSPDGGGTQYF.